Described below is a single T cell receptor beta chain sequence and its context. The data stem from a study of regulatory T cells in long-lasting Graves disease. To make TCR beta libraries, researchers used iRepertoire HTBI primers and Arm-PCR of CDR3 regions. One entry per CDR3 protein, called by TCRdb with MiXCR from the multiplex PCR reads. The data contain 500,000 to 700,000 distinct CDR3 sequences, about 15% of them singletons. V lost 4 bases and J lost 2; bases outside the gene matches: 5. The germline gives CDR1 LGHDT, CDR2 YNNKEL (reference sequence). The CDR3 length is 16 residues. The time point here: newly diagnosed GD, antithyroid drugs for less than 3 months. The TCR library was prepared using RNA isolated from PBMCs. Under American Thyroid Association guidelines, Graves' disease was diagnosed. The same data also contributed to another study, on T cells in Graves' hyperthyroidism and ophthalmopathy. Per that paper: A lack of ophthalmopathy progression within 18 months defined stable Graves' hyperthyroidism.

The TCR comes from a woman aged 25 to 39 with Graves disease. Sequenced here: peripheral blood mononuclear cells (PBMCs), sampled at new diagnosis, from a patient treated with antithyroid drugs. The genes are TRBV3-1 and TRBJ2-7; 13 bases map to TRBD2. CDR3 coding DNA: TGTGCCAGCAGCCGCCCAGGGACTAGCGGGACCTACGAGCAGTACTTC. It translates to CASSRPGTSGTYEQYF.